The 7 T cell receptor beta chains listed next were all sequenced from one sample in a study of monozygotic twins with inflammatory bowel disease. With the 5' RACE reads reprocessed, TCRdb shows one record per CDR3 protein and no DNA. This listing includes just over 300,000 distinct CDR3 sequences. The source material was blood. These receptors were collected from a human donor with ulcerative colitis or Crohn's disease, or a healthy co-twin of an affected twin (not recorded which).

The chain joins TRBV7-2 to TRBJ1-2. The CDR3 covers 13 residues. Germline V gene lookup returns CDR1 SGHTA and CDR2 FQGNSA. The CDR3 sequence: CASSPVGFYGYTF.

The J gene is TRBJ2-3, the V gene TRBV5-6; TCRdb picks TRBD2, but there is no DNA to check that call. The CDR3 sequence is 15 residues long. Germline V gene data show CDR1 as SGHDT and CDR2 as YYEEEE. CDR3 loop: CASSLWRISTDTQYF.

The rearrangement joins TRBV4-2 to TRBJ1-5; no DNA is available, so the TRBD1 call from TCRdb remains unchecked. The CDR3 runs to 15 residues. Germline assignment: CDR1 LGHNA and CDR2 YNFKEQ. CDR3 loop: CASRAGVEGNQPQHF.

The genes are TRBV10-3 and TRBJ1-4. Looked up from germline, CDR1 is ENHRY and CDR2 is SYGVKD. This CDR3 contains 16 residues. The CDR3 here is CAISDRGGATNEKLFF.

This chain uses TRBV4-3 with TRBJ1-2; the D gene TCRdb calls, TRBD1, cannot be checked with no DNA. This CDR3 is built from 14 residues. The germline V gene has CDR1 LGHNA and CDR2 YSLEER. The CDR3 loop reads CASSQPGQGDGYTF.

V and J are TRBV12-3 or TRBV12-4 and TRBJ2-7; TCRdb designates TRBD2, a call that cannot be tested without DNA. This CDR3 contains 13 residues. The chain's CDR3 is CASSLRAGYEQYF.

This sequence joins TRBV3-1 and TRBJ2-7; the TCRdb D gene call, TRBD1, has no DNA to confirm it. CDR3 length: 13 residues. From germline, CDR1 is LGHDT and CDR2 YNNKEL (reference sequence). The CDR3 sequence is CASTPGQTYEQYF.